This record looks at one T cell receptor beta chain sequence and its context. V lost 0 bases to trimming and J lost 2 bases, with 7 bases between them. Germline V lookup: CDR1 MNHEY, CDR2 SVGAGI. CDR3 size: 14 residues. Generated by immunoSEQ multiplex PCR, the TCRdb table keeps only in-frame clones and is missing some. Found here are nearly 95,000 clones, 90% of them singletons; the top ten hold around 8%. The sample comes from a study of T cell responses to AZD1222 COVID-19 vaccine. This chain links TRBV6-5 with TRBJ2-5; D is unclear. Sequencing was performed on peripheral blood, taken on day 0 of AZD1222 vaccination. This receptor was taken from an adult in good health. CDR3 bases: TGTGCCAGCAGTTACTCGACCGCGCAAGAGACCCAGTACTTC. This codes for CASSYSTAQETQYF.